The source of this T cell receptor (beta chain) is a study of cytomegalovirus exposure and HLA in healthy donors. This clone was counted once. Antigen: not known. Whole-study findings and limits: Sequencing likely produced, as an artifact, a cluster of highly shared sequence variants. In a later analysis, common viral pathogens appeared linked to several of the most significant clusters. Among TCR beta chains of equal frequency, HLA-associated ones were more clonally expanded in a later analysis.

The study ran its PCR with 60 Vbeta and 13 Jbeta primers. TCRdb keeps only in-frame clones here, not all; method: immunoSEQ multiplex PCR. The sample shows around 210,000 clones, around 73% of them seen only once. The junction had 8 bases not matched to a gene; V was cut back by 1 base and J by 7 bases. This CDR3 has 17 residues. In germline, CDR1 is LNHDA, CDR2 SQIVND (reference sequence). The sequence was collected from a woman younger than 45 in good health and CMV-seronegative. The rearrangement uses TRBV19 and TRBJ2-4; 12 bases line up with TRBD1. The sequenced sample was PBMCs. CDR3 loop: CASSIVRGDRGRNIQYF. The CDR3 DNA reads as TGTGCCAGTAGTATAGTCCGCGGGGACAGGGGGCGGAACATTCAGTACTTC.